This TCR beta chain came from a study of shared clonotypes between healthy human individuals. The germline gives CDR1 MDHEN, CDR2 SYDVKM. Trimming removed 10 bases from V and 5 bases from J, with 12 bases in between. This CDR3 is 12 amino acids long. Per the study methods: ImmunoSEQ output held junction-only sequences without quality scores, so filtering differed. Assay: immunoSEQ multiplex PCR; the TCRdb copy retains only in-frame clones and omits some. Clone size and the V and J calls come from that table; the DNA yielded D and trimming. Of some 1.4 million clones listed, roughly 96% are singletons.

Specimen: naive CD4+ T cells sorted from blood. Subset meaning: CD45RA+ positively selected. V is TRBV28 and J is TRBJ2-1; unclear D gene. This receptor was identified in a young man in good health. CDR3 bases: TGTGCCATTGCGGCCCGGGACAATGAGCAGTTCTTC. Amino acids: CAIAARDNEQFF.